One sample yielded the 17 T cell receptor beta chains listed below, sequenced in a study of blood T cells in healthy people across ages. Combining a sample-barcoded 5' primer with a J-beta primer mix, a second PCR ran for about 6 to 12 cycles. Each CDR3 protein is one row after TCRdb ran MiXCR on the 5' RACE reads. The sample consists of 580,000 or so distinct CDR3 sequences, less than 60% of them appearing once. The sample taken for sequencing was blood. The receptors were gathered from a man older than 75 in good health.

The rearrangement links TRBV7-2 to TRBJ2-7; 9 bases line up with TRBD2. The DNA end is a closer match to TRBJ2-5, so the J assignment may be wrong. The V gene's germline CDR1 is SGHTA and CDR2 FQGNSA. This CDR3 contains 15 residues. The CDR3 coding sequence is TGTGCCAGCAGCTCCTTAGCGGGAGTGGGAAAGACCCAGTACTTC. As protein: CASSSLAGVGKTQYF.

The genes are TRBV12-3 or TRBV12-4 and TRBJ2-2, with D perhaps TRBD1 or TRBD2 (5 bases each). The CDR3 runs 16 residues. Deletions cut 2 bases from V and 0 bases from J, with 10 bases between. This CDR3 reads CASSLYGAANTGELFF. Written as DNA, the CDR3 is TGTGCCAGCAGTTTATACGGGGCCGCGAACACCGGGGAGCTGTTTTTT.

About this clonotype itself: This sequence may be a read error, since a much larger clone differs from it by one base. The rearrangement uses TRBV6-5 and TRBJ2-1; D might be TRBD1 or TRBD2, each matching 5 bases. The CDR3 is 12 residues long. Germline loops: CDR1 MNHEY, CDR2 SVGAGI. CDR3 bases: TGTGCCAGCGGTTACACGGGACATGAGCAGTTCTTC. This encodes CASGYTGHEQFF.

The V and J genes are TRBV7-3 and TRBJ2-6; D may be TRBD2 (6 bases). Germline V gene data show CDR1 as SGHTA and CDR2 as FQGTGA. Trimming pared 1 base from V and 2 bases from J, leaving 9 bases between. This CDR3 contains 16 residues. As DNA, the CDR3 is TGTGCCAGCAGCTTAAAGTCGGGGGCTGGGGCCAACGTCCTGACTTTC. It translates to CASSLKSGAGANVLTF. The variable domain in full, completed from reference TRBV7-3 and TRBJ2-6, reads GAGVSQTPSNKVTEKGKYVELRCDPISGHTALYWYRQSLGQGPEFLIYFQGTGAADDSGLPNDRFFAVRPEGSVSTLKIQRTERGDSAVYLCASSLKSGAGANVLTFGAGSRLTVL.

On this clonotype itself: One end of the junction varies from germline; a read error may be responsible. The chain combines TRBV2 with TRBJ1-2; D gene unclear. This CDR3 comprises 13 residues. Looked up from germline, CDR1 is SNHLY and CDR2 is FYNNEI. The CDR3 coding sequence is TGTGCTAGCAGTGCGAACGACCTGGGAGGCTACACCTTC. It codes for CASSANDLGGYTF.

In DNA, the CDR3 is TGTGCCAGCAGCGTCACAGGGGGCCTGACTGAAGCTTTCTTT. This gives the protein CASSVTGGLTEAFF. The J gene is TRBJ1-1, the V gene TRBV7-9, with 9 bases that match TRBD1. Germline CDR1 and CDR2: SEHNR and FQNEAQ (reference sequence). The CDR3 loop spans 14 amino acids. V dropped 5 bases and J dropped 5; count of bases not matched to a gene: 6.

The V and J genes are TRBV7-2 and TRBJ2-4, with a tentative D call TRBD2 (6 bases). V shed 5 bases and J shed 8 bases, with 13 bases lying between them. Germline CDR1 reads SGHTA; CDR2 reads FQGNSA. The CDR3 spans 13 residues. CDR3 protein: CASSPIWRDIQYF. The CDR3 DNA reads as TGTGCCAGCAGCCCCATCTGGAGGGACATTCAGTACTTC.

The sample holds a few counts of this clonotype. Here the CDR3 reads CASSHGTGINEQFF. The DNA for the CDR3 is TGCGCCAGCAGCCATGGGACAGGGATCAATGAGCAGTTCTTC. The rearrangement links TRBV4-3 to TRBJ2-1; 9 positions agree with TRBD1. Unmatched junction bases numbered 3, after V lost 3 bases and J lost 6 bases. CDR3 size: 14 residues. Germline values: CDR1 LGHNA, CDR2 YSLEER.

The gene calls are TRBV27 and TRBJ2-5; TRBD2 is a possible D gene (6 bases). Trimming took off 5 bases at V and 3 bases at J, with 13 bases between the two ends. Germline values: CDR1 MNHEY, CDR2 SMNVEV (reference sequence). This CDR3 has 14 residues. The CDR3 spells CASSRGAGKETQYF. The CDR3 DNA sequence: TGTGCCAGCAGTCGCGGGGCCGGCAAAGAGACCCAGTACTTC.

The rearrangement uses TRBV6-2 or TRBV6-3 and TRBJ2-5; a possible D gene is TRBD2 (6 bases). CDR1 and CDR2 (germline): MNHEY, SVGEGT. Trimming removed 2 bases from V and 3 bases from J, with 10 bases in between. This CDR3 is built from 14 residues. The CDR3 loop reads CASSYAGRKETQYF. For the CDR3, the DNA is TGTGCCAGCAGTTACGCGGGAAGAAAAGAGACCCAGTACTTC.

This chain uses TRBV7-3 with TRBJ2-1, with D tentatively TRBD2 (6 bases). Germline-derived CDR1 and CDR2 are SGHTA and FQGTGA. The CDR3 is 14 residues long. Trimming took 6 bases from V and 2 from J, leaving 11 bases between them. CDR3 sequence (DNA): TGTGCCAGCAGTACGGGACTGCCCTACAATGAGCAGTTCTTC. The encoded protein is CASSTGLPYNEQFF.

This chain links TRBV6-6 with TRBJ1-5, with 7 bases matching TRBD1. V was clipped by 7 bases and J by 7 bases; unmatched bases: 7. CDR3 size: 13 residues. Germline V gene sequence: CDR1 MNHNY, CDR2 SVGAGI (reference sequence). The CDR3 protein is CASTRQGGQPQHF. CDR3 nucleotide sequence: TGTGCCAGCACCAGACAGGGTGGGCAGCCCCAGCATTTT.

This clonotype was counted a single time. The chain links TRBV29-1 to TRBJ1-6, with 7 bases lining up with TRBD1. Per germline, CDR1 SQVTM and CDR2 ANQGSEA. Unmatched junction bases numbered 6, after V lost 4 bases and J lost 9 bases. The CDR3 is made up of 13 amino acids. The CDR3 spells CSVAQGDGSPLHF. The CDR3 DNA reads as TGCAGCGTTGCTCAGGGGGATGGTTCACCCCTCCACTTT.

The J gene is TRBJ2-3, the V gene TRBV9; the D is unclear. Trimming shortened V by 0 bases and J by 8 bases, and 13 bases separated the two germline ends. This CDR3 is built from 14 residues. The germline V gene encodes CDR1 SGDLS and CDR2 YYNGEE. CDR3 amino acids: CASSVAVTPGTQYF. CDR3 nucleotides: TGTGCCAGCAGCGTAGCCGTGACCCCGGGTACGCAGTATTTT.

This clonotype is a singleton in its sample. The chain joins TRBV5-1 to TRBJ2-7; D may correspond to TRBD1 or TRBD2 (5 bases each). The CDR3 runs 13 residues. Germline loops: CDR1 SGHRS, CDR2 YFSETQ. Between the trimmed V and J ends, which lost 4 bases and 10 bases, there was a span of 18 bases. CDR3 loop: CASSKAGTHVQYF. For the CDR3, the DNA is TGCGCCAGCAGCAAGGCCGGGACGCACGTTCAGTACTTC.

The chain carries TRBV15 and TRBJ2-1, with 7 positions matching TRBD1. CDR3 size: 13 residues. Germline CDR1 and CDR2: LNHNV and YYDKDF (reference sequence). Germline trimming cut 3 bases from V and 8 bases from J; bases unmatched to any gene: 4. DNA of the CDR3: TGTGCCACCAGCAGGAAACAGGGGTATGAGCAGTTCTTC. Amino acids: CATSRKQGYEQFF.

The chain links TRBV18 to TRBJ2-5, with D maybe TRBD1 (6 bases). Per the germline V gene, CDR1 is KGHSH and CDR2 is LQKENI. CDR3 length equals 15 residues. V gave up 2 bases and J gave up 2 bases, with 12 bases separating them. This CDR3 is CASSPGWGPQETQYF. The CDR3, as DNA: TGTGCCAGCTCACCAGGATGGGGGCCTCAAGAGACCCAGTACTTC.